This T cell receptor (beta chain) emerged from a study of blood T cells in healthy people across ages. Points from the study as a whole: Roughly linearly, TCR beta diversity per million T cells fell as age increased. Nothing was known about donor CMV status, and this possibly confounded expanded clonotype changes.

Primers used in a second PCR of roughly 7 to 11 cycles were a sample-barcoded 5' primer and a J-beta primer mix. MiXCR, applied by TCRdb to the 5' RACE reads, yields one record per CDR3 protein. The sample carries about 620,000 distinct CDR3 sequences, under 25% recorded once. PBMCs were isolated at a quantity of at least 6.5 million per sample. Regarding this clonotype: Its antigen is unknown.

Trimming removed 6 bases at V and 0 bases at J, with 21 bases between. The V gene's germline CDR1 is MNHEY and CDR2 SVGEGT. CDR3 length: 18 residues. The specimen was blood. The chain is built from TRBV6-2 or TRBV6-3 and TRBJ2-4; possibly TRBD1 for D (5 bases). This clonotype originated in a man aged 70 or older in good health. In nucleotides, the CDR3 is TGTGCCAGCAGCCCGACTCGAACCCTAACAGGAGCCAAAAACATTCAGTACTTC. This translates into CASSPTRTLTGAKNIQYF.